The present TCR beta chain was sequenced within a study of T cell clones after liver transplantation (dated by TCRdb to about 2019). Concerning the study at large: The samples were obtained from ITN030ST, a randomized trial that attempted immunosuppression withdrawal within 2 years after liver transplantation. Donor-reactive T cell clones were identified by TCRbeta sequencing after a pre-transplant mixed lymphocyte reaction and then tracked in post-transplant blood. Third party-reactive TCRbeta sequences were also identified from pre-transplant MLRs to serve as an antigen-independent comparator for donor-reactive sequences. Three of the eight recipients were HCV-positive; the others were transplanted for non-autoimmune, non-viral indications. Subjects received no induction therapy and standard immunosuppression until randomization at 12-24 months post-transplant. Tolerance meant complete immunosuppression withdrawal for at least one year without liver enzymes rising beyond twice the upper limit of normal. Blood samples were collected pre-transplant, pre-randomization before withdrawal, and post-randomization after either full withdrawal or failed withdrawal. The study cohort included 8 liver transplant recipients, of whom 3 were classified as tolerant and 5 as non-tolerant. The research as a whole found: The conclusions were preliminary, being limited by small, heterogeneous patient numbers and by non-standardized post-transplant time points. Since no allograft tissue specimens were available, donor-reactive T cells may have migrated into the graft instead of being deleted. In 5 of 8 subjects, regardless of tolerance or HCV status, circulating donor-reactive CD4 TCRbeta sequences dropped significantly post-transplant. Once repertoire turnover was taken into account, donor-reactive detection showed a significant reduction for CD4 in 7 of 8 subjects and for CD8 in 8 of 8. In two subjects, low numbers of available donor cells limited the measurable donor-reactive repertoire. The decline in donor-reactive sequences exceeded the decline in third party-reactive sequences, suggesting partial antigen-specific deletion that was unrelated to withdrawal success.

Using immunoSEQ, frozen genomic DNA was subjected to high-throughput TCRbeta CDR3 sequencing, a process that included PCR amplification, mapping, bias correction and internal controls. Processing in the source paper ran as follows. Only productive rearrangements were retained, with each unique TCRbeta sequence defined by its CDR3 nucleotide sequence together with its V and J gene. For a sequence to be called donor-reactive, it needed a frequency of at least 0.01% and at least 5-fold expansion in CFSE-low cells compared with unstimulated pre-transplant cells. To ensure at least 90% detection power, minimum frequency thresholds were set for each subject based on that subject's lowest-template unstimulated sample. Jensen-Shannon divergence between the top 1000 TCRbeta sequences post- versus pre-transplant served as the measure of repertoire turnover. Two-sided Fisher's exact tests were used to test for changes in how often donor-reactive sequences were detected. The clones in this table, taken by TCRdb from immuneACCESS, are in-frame only. Not every clone is retained; where verified, under half of the shortfall comes from an unresolved V gene, and the cause of the rest is unknown. For V, J and clone size, that table is used; D and trimming come from the DNA. This sample has about 45,000 clones in its table, and around 83% of those were observed once. Of the sample, less than 2.5% falls within the top ten clones.

Unstimulated PBMCs, after thawing, were stained for CD3, CD4 and CD8 and then FACS-sorted into CD3+CD4+ and CD3+CD8+ populations. Each of the 8 studied subjects was randomized to immunosuppression withdrawal. The Qiagen DNeasy Blood and Tissue Kit was used to isolate genomic DNA. As to this clone: Its cognate antigen has yet to be identified. Per-base qualities were not stored, and no clone one base away is much larger.

The clonotype originates from a human patient who received a liver transplant. Following a transplant, a fraction of the T cells may be traceable to the graft donor. The sequenced sample was CD4+ T cells from blood, obtained 24 months after liver transplant.

The nucleotide sequence is TGTGCCAGCAGCCAAAAGGGGCCCGACAGGGGGGGAGGAATGGGCGAAAAACTGTTTTTT. It is translated as CASSQKGPDRGGGMGEKLFF. The chain employs TRBV14 and TRBJ1-4, and TRBD1 matches 9 of the central bases. Germline trimming: 2 bases from V, 8 bases from J; junction bases outside gene matches: 21. Taken from the germline V gene, the CDR1 and CDR2 loops are SGHDN and FVKESK. The CDR3 starts with the cysteine, ends with the phenylalanine, and has 20 residues. Of the read, only the CDR3 DNA is kept; its 60 bases are in frame from base 1.